The 3 T cell receptor beta chains in this list originate from one sample, sequenced in a study of molecular identifiers for immune sequencing clone quantification. TCRdb itself ran the PCR reads through MiXCR, one entry per CDR3 protein. The sample records 460,000 or so distinct CDR3 sequences, 20% to 25% being singletons. Specimen: naive CD8+ T cells from blood, with Jurkat cell RNA spiked in. Sample subset: FACS-sorted CD8+CD4-CCR7+CD45RA+ naive T cells. These receptors originate from a human donor in good health. Some libraries in this study had Jurkat cell RNA spiked in.

This chain joins TRBV7-2 and TRBJ2-1; 16 positions agree with TRBD2. CDR1 and CDR2 from the germline V gene are SGHTA and FQGNSA. J gave up 5 bases and V 5 bases, and 9 bases lay outside the gene matches. CDR3 size: 18 residues. The CDR3 loop is CASSDKLGLAGGHNEQFF. As DNA, the CDR3 is TGTGCCAGCAGCGACAAGTTGGGACTAGCGGGAGGGCACAATGAGCAGTTCTTC.

This clonotype was counted ten times or more. The CDR3 DNA reads as TGTGCCAGCAGCCCCGAACCATACAATGAGCAGTTCTTC. Encoded protein: CASSPEPYNEQFF. The chain carries TRBV7-2 and TRBJ2-1, with D hard to call. Germline values: CDR1 SGHTA, CDR2 FQGNSA. V lost 5 bases, J lost 4 bases, and 9 bases lay in between. This CDR3 is built from 13 residues.

This clonotype was counted many times. This chain joins TRBV6-5 and TRBJ2-3, with D maybe TRBD2 (6 bases). CDR1 and CDR2 from the germline V gene are MNHEY and SVGAGI. Trimming took off 5 bases at V and 9 bases at J, with 15 bases between the two ends. This CDR3 has 13 amino acids. As DNA, the CDR3 is TGTGCCAGCAGTACCGGGACTCCCGACACGCAGTATTTT. Protein: CASSTGTPDTQYF.